The 9 T cell receptor beta chains below come from one sample, sequenced in a study of T cell changes during pregnancy in multiple sclerosis. Clones were read by immunoSEQ multiplex PCR, and TCRdb kept only the in-frame ones, dropping some. In the table there are 50,000 or so clones, approximately 90% of which are singletons. This specimen consisted of CD4+ T cells from peripheral blood mononuclear cells, obtained after pregnancy. The origin of the receptors is a female donor with multiple sclerosis, enrolled in a pregnancy study.

The chain uses TRBV7-8 and TRBJ2-5; 8 nucleotides agree with TRBD2. CDR1 is SGHVS, CDR2 FQNEAQ, per germline. V lost 3 bases to trimming and J lost 4 bases; unmatched junction nucleotides: 13. The CDR3 length is 17 residues. CDR3 coding DNA: TGTGCCAGCAGCTTGGAGACTGGCGGGAGGTTTCTAGAGACCCAGTACTTC. Translating gives CASSLETGGRFLETQYF.

The rearrangement links TRBV4-3 to TRBJ2-1, with D possibly TRBD1 on 6 matching bases. The CDR3 totals 15 residues. V was shortened by 0 bases and J by 5 bases, with 11 bases between the two germline ends. The germline CDR1 and CDR2 sequences are LGHNA and YSLEER. The CDR3 sequence is CASSQEPRTDNEQFF. In nucleotides, the CDR3 is TGCGCCAGCAGCCAAGAGCCCCGGACAGACAATGAGCAGTTCTTC.

The rearrangement links TRBV7-3 to TRBJ2-2; D is unresolved. Looked up from germline, CDR1 is SGHTA and CDR2 is FQGTGA. Trimming removed 1 base from V and 6 bases from J, with 3 bases in between. The CDR3 covers 12 residues. The CDR3 nucleotides are TGTGCCAGCAGCTTAAGAGCCGGGGAGCTGTTTTTT. Translating gives CASSLRAGELFF. Complete variable domain (other parts from reference TRBV7-3 and TRBJ2-2): GAGVSQTPSNKVTEKGKYVELRCDPISGHTALYWYRQSLGQGPEFLIYFQGTGAADDSGLPNDRFFAVRPEGSVSTLKIQRTERGDSAVYLCASSLRAGELFFGEGSRLTVL.

The chain recombines TRBV7-6 with TRBJ1-3, with a tentative D call TRBD1 (5 bases). Trimming took 0 bases from V and 0 from J, leaving 9 bases between them. Per germline, CDR1 SGHVS and CDR2 FNYEAQ. This CDR3 is 16 amino acids long. The DNA for the CDR3 is TGTGCCAGCAGCTTAGCCAGGGCCCACTCTGGAAACACCATATATTTT. It is translated as CASSLARAHSGNTIYF. The complete variable domain, with remaining parts taken from reference TRBV7-6 and TRBJ1-3, reads GAGVSQSPRYKVTKRGQDVALRCDPISGHVSLYWYRQALGQGPEFLTYFNYEAQQDKSGLPNDRFSAERPEGSISTLTIQRTEQRDSAMYRCASSLARAHSGNTIYFGEGSWLTVV.

This chain joins TRBV5-1 and TRBJ1-2; 8 bases fit TRBD1. The CDR3 length is 14 residues. J was trimmed by 2 bases and V by 2 bases; bases with no gene match: 2. Germline-derived CDR1 and CDR2 are SGHRS and YFSETQ. CDR3 DNA: TGCGCCAGCAGCTTCGGACAGGGAAACTATGGCTACACCTTC. Amino acid sequence: CASSFGQGNYGYTF.

About this clone itself: No DNA is shown, since the ends of the CDR3 on it are uncertain; the CDR3 is the one TCRdb lists. The chain combines TRBV5-1 with TRBJ2-7; the table's D gene call, TRBD1, was not cross checked with the DNA. 15 amino acids form the CDR3, both terminal residues included. The germline V gene encodes CDR1 SGHRS and CDR2 YFSETQ. The CDR3 sequence is CASSSSTGYSHEQYF.

V usage is TRBV5-3 and J usage is TRBJ1-1, with a tentative D call TRBD1 (5 bases). TRBV5-3 is recorded as an ORF, its role being uncertain. The CDR3 has 16 residues. Trimming pared 2 bases from V and 1 base from J, leaving 15 bases between. Here the CDR3 DNA reads TGTGCCAGAAGCTTAGCCGGGGGAGGGAGGAACACTGAAGCTTTCTTT. Translating gives CARSLAGGGRNTEAFF.

The rearrangement links TRBV5-4 to TRBJ2-5; 8 positions agree with TRBD2. The germline gives CDR1 SGHNT, CDR2 YYREEE (reference sequence). V gave up 5 bases and J gave up 2 bases; unmatched junction bases: 14. The CDR3 has 17 amino acids. The CDR3 here is CASRGRDSSGGQETQYF. The CDR3, as DNA: TGTGCCAGCAGGGGCCGGGACTCTTCGGGGGGGCAAGAGACCCAGTACTTC.

The V call is TRBV7-6, the J call TRBJ2-1, with 10 bases identical to TRBD1. Per the germline V gene, CDR1 is SGHVS and CDR2 is FNYEAQ. Trimming took 4 bases from V and 6 from J; bases not matched to a gene: 6. The CDR3 sequence is 15 residues long. The CDR3 here is CASSSGDRGSNEQFF. The CDR3 DNA follows: TGTGCCAGCAGCTCCGGGGACAGGGGTTCCAATGAGCAGTTCTTC.